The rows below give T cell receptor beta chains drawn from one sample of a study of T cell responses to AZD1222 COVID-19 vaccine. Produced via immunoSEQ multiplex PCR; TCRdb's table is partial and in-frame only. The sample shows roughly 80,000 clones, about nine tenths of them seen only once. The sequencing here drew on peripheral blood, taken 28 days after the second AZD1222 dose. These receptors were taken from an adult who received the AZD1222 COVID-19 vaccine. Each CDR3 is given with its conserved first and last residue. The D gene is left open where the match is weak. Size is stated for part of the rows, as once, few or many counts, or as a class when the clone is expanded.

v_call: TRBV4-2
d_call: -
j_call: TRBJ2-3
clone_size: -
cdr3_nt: TGTGCCAGCAGCCAAAGCCATCACACAGATACGCAGTATTTT
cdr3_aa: CASSQSHHTDTQYF

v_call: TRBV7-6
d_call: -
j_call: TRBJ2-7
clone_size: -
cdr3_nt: TGTGCCAGCAGCTTAGGTAGCACAAACGAGCAGTACTTC
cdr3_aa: CASSLGSTNEQYF

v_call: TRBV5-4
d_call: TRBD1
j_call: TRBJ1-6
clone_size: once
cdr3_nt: TGTGCCAGCAGCCCCCGGACAGGGGGCAATTCACCCCTCCACTTT
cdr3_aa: CASSPRTGGNSPLHF

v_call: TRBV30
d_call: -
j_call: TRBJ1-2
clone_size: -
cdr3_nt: TGTGCCTGGAGTTTGGTGGGGGAGGGCTACACCTTC
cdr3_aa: CAWSLVGEGYTF

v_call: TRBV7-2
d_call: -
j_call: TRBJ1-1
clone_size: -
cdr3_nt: TGTGCCAGCGCTGGGCAGGGAAGCACTGAAGCTTTCTTT
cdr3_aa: CASAGQGSTEAFF

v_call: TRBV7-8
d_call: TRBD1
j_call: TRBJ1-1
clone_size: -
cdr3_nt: TGTGCCAGCAGCCTCAGGGGGGACACTGAAGCTTTCTTT
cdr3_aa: CASSLRGDTEAFF

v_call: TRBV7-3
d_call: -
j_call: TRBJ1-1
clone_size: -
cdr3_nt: TGTGCCAGCAGCTTCTTTCCTAACACTGAAGCTTTCTTT
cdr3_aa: CASSFFPNTEAFF

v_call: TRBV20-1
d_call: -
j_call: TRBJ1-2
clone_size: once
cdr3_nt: TGCAGTGCTAGTTCGGACCCCCCGAACTATGGCTACACCTTC
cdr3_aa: CSASSDPPNYGYTF

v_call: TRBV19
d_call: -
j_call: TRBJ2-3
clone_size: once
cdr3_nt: TGTGCCAGTAGTATTCCGGGGTCCACAGATACGCAGTATTTT
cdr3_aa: CASSIPGSTDTQYF

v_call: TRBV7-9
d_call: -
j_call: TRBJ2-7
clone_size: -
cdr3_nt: TGTGCCAGCAGCTTGGGGCAAGCTTCTTACGAGCAGTACTTC
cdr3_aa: CASSLGQASYEQYF

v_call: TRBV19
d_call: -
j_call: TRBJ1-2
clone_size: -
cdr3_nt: TGTGCCAGTAGTATGGAAGATGGCTACACCTTC
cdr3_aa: CASSMEDGYTF

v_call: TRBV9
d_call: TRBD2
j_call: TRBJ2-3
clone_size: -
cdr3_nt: TGTGCCAGCAGCGTAGATACTAGCGGCTCAGATACGCAGTATTTT
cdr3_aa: CASSVDTSGSDTQYF

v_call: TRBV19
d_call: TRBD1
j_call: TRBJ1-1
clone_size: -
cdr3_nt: TGTGCCACTGGACAGGGGGCGGCTGAAGCTTTCTTT
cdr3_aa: CATGQGAAEAFF

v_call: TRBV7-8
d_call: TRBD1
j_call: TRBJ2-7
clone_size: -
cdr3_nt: TGTGCCAGCAGCCGGGACAGATCCTACGAGCAGTACTTC
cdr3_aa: CASSRDRSYEQYF

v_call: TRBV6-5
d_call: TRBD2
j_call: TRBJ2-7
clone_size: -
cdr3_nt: TGTGCCAGCAGGCGAGACGGACTAGCGGATTACGAGCAGTACTTC
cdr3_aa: CASRRDGLADYEQYF

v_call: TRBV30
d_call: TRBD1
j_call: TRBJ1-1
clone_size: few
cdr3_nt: TGTGCCTGGAGTGTACTGGACAGGGCAGCTTTCTTT
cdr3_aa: CAWSVLDRAAFF

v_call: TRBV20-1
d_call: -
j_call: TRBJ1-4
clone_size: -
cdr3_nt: TGCAGTGCTAGTGAACAGCTTGAGGAAAAACTGTTTTTT
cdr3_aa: CSASEQLEEKLFF

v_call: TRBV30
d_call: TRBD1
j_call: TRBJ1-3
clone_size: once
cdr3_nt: TGTGCCTGGAATGGACAGGGAGCTGGAAACACCATATATTTT
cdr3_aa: CAWNGQGAGNTIYF

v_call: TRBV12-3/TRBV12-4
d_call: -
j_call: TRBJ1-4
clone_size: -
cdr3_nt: TGTGCCAGCAGTTTAGGTGATGAAAAACTGTTTTTT
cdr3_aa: CASSLGDEKLFF

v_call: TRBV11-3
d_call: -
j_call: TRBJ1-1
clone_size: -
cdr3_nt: TGTGCCAGCAGCTTAGGTGTCGGCGACACTGAAGCTTTCTTT
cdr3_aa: CASSLGVGDTEAFF

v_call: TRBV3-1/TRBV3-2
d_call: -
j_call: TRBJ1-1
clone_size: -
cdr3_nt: TGTGCCAGCAGCCCACAGGGCACCCCTGAAGCTTTCTTT
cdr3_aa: CASSPQGTPEAFF

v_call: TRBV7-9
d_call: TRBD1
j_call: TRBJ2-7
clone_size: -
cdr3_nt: TGTGCCAGCAGCAGAACAGGGGATGACGAGCAGTACTTC
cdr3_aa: CASSRTGDDEQYF

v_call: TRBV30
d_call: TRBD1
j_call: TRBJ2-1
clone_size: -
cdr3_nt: TGTGCCTGGAGTGTCCGGGACAGGGATTCCAATGAGCAGTTCTTC
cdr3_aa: CAWSVRDRDSNEQFF

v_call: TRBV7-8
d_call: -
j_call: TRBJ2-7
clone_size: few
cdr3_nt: TGTGCCAGCAGCTTAAGAGGGAAAGGCTCCTACGAGCAGTACTTC
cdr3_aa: CASSLRGKGSYEQYF

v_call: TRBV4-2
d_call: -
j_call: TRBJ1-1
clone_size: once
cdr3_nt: TGTGCCAGCAGCCAAGACCTTGGGGCGGTCACTGAAGCTTTCTTT
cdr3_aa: CASSQDLGAVTEAFF

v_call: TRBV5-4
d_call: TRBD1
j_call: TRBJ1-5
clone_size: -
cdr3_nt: TGTGCCAGCAGTACCCAGGGGGCGCGGAATCAGCCCCAGCATTTT
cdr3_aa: CASSTQGARNQPQHF

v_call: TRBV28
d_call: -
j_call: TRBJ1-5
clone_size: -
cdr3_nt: TGTGCCAGCAGTTTATATAACAGGGAGAACAATCAGCCCCAGCATTTT
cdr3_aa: CASSLYNRENNQPQHF

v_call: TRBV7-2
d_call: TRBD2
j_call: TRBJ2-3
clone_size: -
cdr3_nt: TGTGCCAGCAGCTTAGATGGTAGCGGGAGCACAGATACGCAGTATTTT
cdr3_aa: CASSLDGSGSTDTQYF

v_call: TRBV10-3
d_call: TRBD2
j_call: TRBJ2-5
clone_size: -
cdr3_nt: TGTGCCATCAGTTCGGGACTAGCGGGACAAGAGACCCAGTACTTC
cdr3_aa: CAISSGLAGQETQYF

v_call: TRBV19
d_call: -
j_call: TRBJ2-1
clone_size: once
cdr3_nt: TGTGCCAGTAGTATAGGTTTGGGGGATTCTGAGCAGTTCTTC
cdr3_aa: CASSIGLGDSEQFF

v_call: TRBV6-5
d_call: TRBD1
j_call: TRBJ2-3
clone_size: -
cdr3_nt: TGTGCCAGCAGATTATTAGGGGGCGCAGATACGCAGTATTTT
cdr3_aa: CASRLLGGADTQYF

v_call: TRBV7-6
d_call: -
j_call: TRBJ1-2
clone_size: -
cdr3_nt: TGTGCCAGCAGCTTAGGGAGCGTTGCCGGGACTGCAAATTATGGCTACACCTTC
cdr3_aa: CASSLGSVAGTANYGYTF

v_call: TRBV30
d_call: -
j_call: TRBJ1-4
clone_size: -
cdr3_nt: TGTGCCTGGAGACCCGCGGGTTGGGAAAAACTGTTTTTT
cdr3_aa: CAWRPAGWEKLFF

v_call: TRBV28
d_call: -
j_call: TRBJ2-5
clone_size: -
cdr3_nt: TGTGCCAGCAGTCCCCGTGGGGCGGGGAATAGCGAGACCCAGTACTTC
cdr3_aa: CASSPRGAGNSETQYF

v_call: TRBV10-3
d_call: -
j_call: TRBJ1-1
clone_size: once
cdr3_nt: TGTGCCATCAGTCAAACCGAGGCGAACACTGAAGCTTTCTTT
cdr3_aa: CAISQTEANTEAFF

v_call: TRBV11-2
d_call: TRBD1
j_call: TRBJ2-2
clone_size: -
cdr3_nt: TGTGCCAGCAACAAACAGGGGGGAACCGGGGAGCTGTTTTTT
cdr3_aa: CASNKQGGTGELFF

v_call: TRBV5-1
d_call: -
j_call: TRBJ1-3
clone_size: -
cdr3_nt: TGCGCCAGCAGCCCGGAGAGCTCTGGAAACACCATATATTTT
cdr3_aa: CASSPESSGNTIYF

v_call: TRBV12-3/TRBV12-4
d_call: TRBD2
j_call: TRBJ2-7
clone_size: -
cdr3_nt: TGTGCCAGCAGCATGGGAGGGCCCGAGCAGTACTTC
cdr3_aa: CASSMGGPEQYF

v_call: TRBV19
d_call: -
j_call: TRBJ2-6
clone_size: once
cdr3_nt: TGTGCCAGTAGAACCAGTCCCTTTGGGGCCAACGTCCTGACTTTC
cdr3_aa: CASRTSPFGANVLTF

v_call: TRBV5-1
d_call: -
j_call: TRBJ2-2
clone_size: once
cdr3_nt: TGCGCCAGCAGCTTGTTAGTCGGGGAGCTGTTTTTT
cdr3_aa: CASSLLVGELFF

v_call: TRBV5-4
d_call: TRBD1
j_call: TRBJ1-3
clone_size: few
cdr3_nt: TGTGCCAGCAGCTTGGATGGGGACAGTGGGACTGGAAACACCATATATTTT
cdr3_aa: CASSLDGDSGTGNTIYF

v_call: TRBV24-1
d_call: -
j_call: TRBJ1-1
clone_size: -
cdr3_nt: TGTGCCACCAGTTTTGGCATGAACACTGAAGCTTTCTTT
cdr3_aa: CATSFGMNTEAFF

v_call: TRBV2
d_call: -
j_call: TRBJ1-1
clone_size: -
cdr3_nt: TGTGCCAGCAGTGCGGGGGGCCTGAACACTGAAGCTTTCTTT
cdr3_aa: CASSAGGLNTEAFF

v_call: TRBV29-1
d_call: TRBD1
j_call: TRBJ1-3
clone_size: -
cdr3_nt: TGCAGCGTCCGACTTACAGGGGGTGGAAACACCATATATTTT
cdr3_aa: CSVRLTGGGNTIYF

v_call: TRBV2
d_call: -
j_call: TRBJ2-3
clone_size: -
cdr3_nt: TGTGCCAGCAAACTAGACCTCACAGATACGCAGTATTTT
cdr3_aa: CASKLDLTDTQYF

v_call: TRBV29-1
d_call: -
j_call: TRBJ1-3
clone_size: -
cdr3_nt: TGCAGCGGTCGCGGACCCAACTCTGGAAACACCATATATTTT
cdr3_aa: CSGRGPNSGNTIYF

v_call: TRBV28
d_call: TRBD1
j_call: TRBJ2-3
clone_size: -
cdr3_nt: TGTGCCAGCAGTTCCGAAGGGGGCATCATAAACACAGATACGCAGTATTTT
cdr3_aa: CASSSEGGIINTDTQYF

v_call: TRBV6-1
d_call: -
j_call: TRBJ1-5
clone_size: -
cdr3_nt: TGTGCCAGCAGTGAAGTCATTAGGGAGCGGCAGCCCCAGCATTTT
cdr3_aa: CASSEVIRERQPQHF

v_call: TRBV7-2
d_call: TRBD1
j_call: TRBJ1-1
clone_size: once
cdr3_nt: TGTGCCAGCAGCTTAGAGGGGACAGGACCGTTTGCTTTCTTT
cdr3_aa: CASSLEGTGPFAFF

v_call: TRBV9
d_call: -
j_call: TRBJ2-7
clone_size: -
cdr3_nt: TGTGCCAGCAGCGTAGGGATCCGGGACACTGACGACGAGCAGTACTTC
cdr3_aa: CASSVGIRDTDDEQYF

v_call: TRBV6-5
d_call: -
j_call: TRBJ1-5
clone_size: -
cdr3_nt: TGTGCCAGCAGTTACTCTGCGGGAGACAATCAGCCCCAGCATTTT
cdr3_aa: CASSYSAGDNQPQHF

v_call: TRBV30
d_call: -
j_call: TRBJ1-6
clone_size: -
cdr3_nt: TGTGCCTGGAGTACAGAATCCTATAATTCACCCCTCCACTTT
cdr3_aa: CAWSTESYNSPLHF

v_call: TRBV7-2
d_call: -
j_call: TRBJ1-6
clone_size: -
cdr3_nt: TGTGCCAGCAGCTTAGCTCAGGAGAACTCACCCCTCCACTTT
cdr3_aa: CASSLAQENSPLHF